This T cell receptor (beta chain) derives from a study of T cells in Graves' hyperthyroidism and ophthalmopathy. Authors of the study amplified TCR beta CDR3 regions from RNA transcripts. A first-round RT-PCR of the TCR CDR3 used the HTBI primer set. TCRdb processed the multiplex PCR reads anew with MiXCR; each CDR3 protein has one entry. The table shows roughly 500,000 distinct CDR3 sequences, with roughly 45% occurring only once. The CDR3 totals 17 residues. Trimming removed 4 bases from V and 4 bases from J, with 20 bases in between. Looked up from germline, CDR1 is ENHRY and CDR2 is SYGVKD. Sequencing was performed on peripheral blood or thyroid tissue (not recorded which). The chain links TRBV10-3 to TRBJ1-5; D call uncertain. The sequence came from an adult woman with Graves' disease, either hyperthyroidism or ophthalmopathy (not recorded which). The CDR3 sequence: CAISAGTARSGNQPQHF. DNA of the CDR3: TGTGCCATCAGTGCGGGCACCGCCAGATCGGGGAATCAGCCCCAGCATTTT.